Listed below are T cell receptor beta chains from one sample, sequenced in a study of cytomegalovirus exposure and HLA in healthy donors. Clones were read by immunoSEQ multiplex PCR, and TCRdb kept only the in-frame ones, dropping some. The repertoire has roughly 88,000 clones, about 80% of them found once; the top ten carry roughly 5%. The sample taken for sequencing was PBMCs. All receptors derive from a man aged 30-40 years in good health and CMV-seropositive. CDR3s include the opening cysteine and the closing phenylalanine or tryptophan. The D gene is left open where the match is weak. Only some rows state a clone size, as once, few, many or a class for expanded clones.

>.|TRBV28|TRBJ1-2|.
CASSLLSPPSNYGYTF
TGTGCCAGCAGTTTATTATCCCCTCCAAGCAACTATGGCTACACCTTC
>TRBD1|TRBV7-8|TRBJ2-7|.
CASSLGSGTGMSESYEQYF
TGTGCCAGCAGCTTAGGGTCCGGGACAGGGATGAGTGAATCCTACGAGCAGTACTTC
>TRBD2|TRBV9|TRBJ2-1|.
CASSVDGRALGYEQFF
TGTGCCAGCAGCGTAGACGGGAGGGCCCTCGGTTATGAGCAGTTCTTC
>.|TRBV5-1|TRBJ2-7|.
CASSTTGWAYEQYF
TGCGCCAGCAGCACGACAGGTTGGGCCTACGAGCAGTACTTC
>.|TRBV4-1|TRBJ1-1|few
CASSPGFLNTEAFF
TGCGCCAGCAGCCCGGGGTTCTTGAACACTGAAGCTTTCTTT
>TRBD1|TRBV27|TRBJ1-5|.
CASSLDPPGQGDQPQHF
TGTGCCAGCAGTTTAGACCCTCCGGGACAGGGTGACCAGCCCCAGCATTTT
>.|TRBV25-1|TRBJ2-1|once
CASSGRTVYNEQFF
TGTGCCAGCAGTGGCAGGACAGTCTACAATGAGCAGTTCTTC
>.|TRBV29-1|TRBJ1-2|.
CSVDQGREPANYGYTF
TGCAGCGTTGATCAGGGCCGGGAGCCAGCTAACTATGGCTACACCTTC
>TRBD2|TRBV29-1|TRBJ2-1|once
CSVGPGGPPNEQFF
TGCAGCGTAGGTCCGGGGGGACCACCGAATGAGCAGTTCTTC
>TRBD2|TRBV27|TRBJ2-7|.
CASSQWTSASYEQYF
TGTGCCAGCAGTCAATGGACTAGCGCTTCCTACGAGCAGTACTTC
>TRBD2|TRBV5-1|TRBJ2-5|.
CASSLVGEGGETQYF
TGCGCCAGCAGCTTGGTGGGGGAGGGAGGAGAGACCCAGTACTTC
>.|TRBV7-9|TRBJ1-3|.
CASSSPVFSGNTIYF
TGTGCCAGCAGTTCCCCAGTTTTCTCTGGAAACACCATATATTTT
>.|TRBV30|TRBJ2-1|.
CAWSVLLEQFF
TGTGCCTGGAGTGTTTTACTAGAGCAGTTCTTC
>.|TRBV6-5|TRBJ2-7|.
CASGRALEQYF
TGTGCCAGCGGGCGAGCCCTCGAGCAGTACTTC
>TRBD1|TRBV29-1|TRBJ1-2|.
CSVSATGGASNYGYTF
TGCAGCGTTTCAGCGACAGGGGGCGCGTCGAACTATGGCTACACCTTC
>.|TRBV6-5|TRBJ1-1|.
CASSPPGLEAFF
TGTGCCAGCAGTCCTCCGGGTCTCGAGGCTTTCTTT
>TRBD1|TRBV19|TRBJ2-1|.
CAAGQGAINEQFF
TGTGCCGCCGGACAGGGGGCGATCAATGAGCAGTTCTTC
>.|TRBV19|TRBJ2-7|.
CASSKGRPGSSYEQYF
TGTGCCAGTAGTAAGGGCCGCCCTGGGAGCTCCTACGAGCAGTACTTC
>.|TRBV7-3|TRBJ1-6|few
CASSLQGGGDSPLHF
TGTGCCAGCAGCTTACAGGGAGGGGGGGACTCACCCCTCCACTTT
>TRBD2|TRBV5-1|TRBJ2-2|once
CASSIQRGYTGELFF
TGCGCCAGCAGCATCCAGCGGGGTTACACCGGGGAGCTGTTTTTT
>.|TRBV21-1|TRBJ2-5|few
CASRNRDPGPGETQYF
TGTGCCAGCAGAAACAGGGACCCCGGGCCGGGAGAGACCCAGTACTTC
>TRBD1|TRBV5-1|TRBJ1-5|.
CASSLQGDGQPQHF
TGCGCCAGCAGCTTACAGGGGGACGGGCAGCCCCAGCATTTT
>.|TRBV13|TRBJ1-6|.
CASSFGGGDSPLHF
TGTGCCAGCAGCTTCGGGGGAGGCGATTCACCCCTCCACTTT
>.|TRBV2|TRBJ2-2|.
CASTLSGIAGELFF
TGTGCCAGCACTCTTTCGGGGATAGCCGGGGAGCTGTTTTTT
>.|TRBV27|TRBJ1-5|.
CASSLGGAVNQPQHF
TGTGCCAGCAGTTTGGGAGGGGCGGTCAATCAGCCCCAGCATTTT
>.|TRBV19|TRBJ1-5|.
CASSMGRAGNQPQHF
TGTGCCAGTAGTATGGGCAGGGCTGGCAATCAGCCCCAGCATTTT
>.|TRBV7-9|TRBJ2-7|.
CSSSSITVEQYF
TGTTCCAGCAGCTCAATTACAGTCGAGCAGTACTTC
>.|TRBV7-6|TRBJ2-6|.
CASSLSGRVSGANVLTF
TGTGCCAGCAGCCTATCGGGCAGGGTCTCTGGGGCCAACGTCCTGACTTTC
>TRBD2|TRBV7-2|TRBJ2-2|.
CASSRTSGDTGELFF
TGTGCCAGCAGCCGGACTAGCGGGGACACCGGGGAGCTGTTTTTT
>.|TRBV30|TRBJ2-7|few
CAWSPSGEQYF
TGTGCCTGGAGCCCCTCGGGGGAGCAGTACTTC
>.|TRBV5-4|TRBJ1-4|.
CASSLRGTRTTNEKLFF
TGTGCCAGCAGCTTGAGGGGTACCCGGACAACTAATGAAAAACTGTTTTTT
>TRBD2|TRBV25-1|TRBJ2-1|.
CASSGTSNEQFF
TGTGCCAGCAGTGGGACTAGCAATGAGCAGTTCTTC
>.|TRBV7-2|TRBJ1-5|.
CASTAWGHGGNQPQHF
TGTGCCAGCACCGCGTGGGGACACGGTGGCAATCAGCCCCAGCATTTT
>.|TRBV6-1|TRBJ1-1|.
CASSEVRTVYTEAFF
TGTGCCAGCAGTGAAGTGCGGACAGTGTACACTGAAGCTTTCTTT
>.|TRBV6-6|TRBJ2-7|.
CASSLPRTATYEQYF
TGTGCCAGCAGTCTCCCCCGAACCGCGACCTACGAGCAGTACTTC
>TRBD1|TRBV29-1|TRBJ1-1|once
CSVDRGRNTEAFF
TGCAGCGTCGACAGGGGCCGGAACACTGAAGCTTTCTTT
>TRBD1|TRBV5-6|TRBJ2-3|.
CASSSIPGQGWDTQYF
TGTGCCAGCAGCTCAATACCGGGACAGGGTTGGGATACGCAGTATTTT
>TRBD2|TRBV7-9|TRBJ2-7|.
CASSFGGGPKEQYF
TGTGCCAGCAGCTTCGGGGGAGGGCCGAAGGAGCAGTACTTC
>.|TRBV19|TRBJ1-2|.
CASSKEQSLSYTF
TGTGCCAGTAGTAAGGAACAGAGCTTGAGCTACACCTTC
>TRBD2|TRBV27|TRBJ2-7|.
CASMGLVSYEQYF
TGTGCCAGCATGGGACTAGTAAGCTACGAGCAGTACTTC
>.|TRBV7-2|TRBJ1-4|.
CASSLGRGKLFF
TGTGCCAGCAGCTTAGGACGGGGAAAACTGTTTTTT
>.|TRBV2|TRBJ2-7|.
CASSYSSYEQYF
TGTGCCAGCAGTTATTCTTCCTACGAGCAGTACTTC
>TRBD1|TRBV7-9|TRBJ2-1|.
CASSSTGGFEQFF
TGTGCCAGCAGCTCTACAGGGGGCTTTGAGCAGTTCTTC
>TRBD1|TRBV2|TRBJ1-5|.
CASEAGGAQPQHF
TGTGCCAGCGAGGCAGGGGGAGCTCAGCCCCAGCATTTT
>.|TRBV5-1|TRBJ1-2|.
CASSLDGRNNYGYTF
TGCGCCAGCAGCTTGGACGGGAGAAATAACTATGGCTACACCTTC
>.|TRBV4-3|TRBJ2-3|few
CASSQVTVPDTQYF
TGCGCCAGCAGCCAAGTCACAGTGCCAGATACGCAGTATTTT
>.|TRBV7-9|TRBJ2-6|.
CASSPRSSGANVLTF
TGTGCCAGCAGCCCCCGGAGTTCTGGGGCCAACGTCCTGACTTTC
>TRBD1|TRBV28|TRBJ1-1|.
CASSFRGRNTEAFF
TGTGCCAGCAGTTTCAGGGGGAGGAACACTGAAGCTTTCTTT
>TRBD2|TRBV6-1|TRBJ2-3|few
CASSALTSGGTDTQYF
TGTGCCAGCAGTGCCCTGACTAGCGGGGGCACAGATACGCAGTATTTT
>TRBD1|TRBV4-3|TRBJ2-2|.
CASSQTGTGFGELFF
TGCGCCAGCAGCCAAACCGGGACAGGGTTCGGGGAGCTGTTTTTT
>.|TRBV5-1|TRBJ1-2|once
CASSLKGHLDTF
TGCGCCAGCAGCTTGAAGGGACACCTTGACACCTTC
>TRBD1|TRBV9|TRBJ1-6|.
CASSVEDRGRSPLHF
TGTGCCAGCAGCGTAGAGGACAGGGGACGGTCACCCCTCCACTTT
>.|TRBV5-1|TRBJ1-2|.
CASSLARGSEDGYTF
TGCGCCAGCAGCTTGGCCCGAGGTTCGGAGGATGGCTACACCTTC
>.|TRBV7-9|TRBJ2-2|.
CASSAGLPHGAGELFF
TGTGCCAGCAGCGCGGGCCTACCGCACGGGGCCGGGGAGCTGTTTTTT
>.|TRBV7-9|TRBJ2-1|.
CASSLGGRTGGEQFF
TGTGCCAGCAGCTTAGGGGGCAGAACCGGCGGTGAGCAGTTCTTC
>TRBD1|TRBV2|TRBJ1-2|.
CASRPGQEVYYGYTF
TGTGCCAGCAGGCCGGGACAGGAGGTATACTATGGCTACACCTTC
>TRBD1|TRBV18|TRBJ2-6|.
CASSPTRRGRGANVLTF
TGTGCCAGCTCACCAACTAGAAGGGGGCGTGGGGCCAACGTCCTGACTTTC
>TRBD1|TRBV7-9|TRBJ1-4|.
CSSSSLRDRNLNEKLFF
TGTTCCAGCAGCTCCCTCCGGGACAGGAACCTTAATGAAAAACTGTTTTTT
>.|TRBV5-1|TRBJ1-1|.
CASSSGVNTEAFF
TGCGCCAGCAGCAGCGGGGTGAACACTGAAGCTTTCTTT